A single sample gave rise to the 4 T cell receptor beta chains below, sequenced in a study of T cell repertoires in cytomegalovirus infection. From the reads, TCRdb called clonotypes with MiXCR, one entry per CDR3 protein. This table holds some 600,000 distinct CDR3 sequences, about 24% found once. Sequencing was carried out using CD8+ T cells from PBMCs. The receptors come from a human donor in good health (CMV status not recorded). Some clones in this sample may be carry-over from other donors' samples.

The genes are TRBV28 and TRBJ2-5; TRBD2 matches 11 bases. Germline CDR1 MDHEN, CDR2 SYDVKM. V lost 2 bases, J lost 2 bases, and 10 bases stayed unmatched. The CDR3 loop spans 18 amino acids. The chain's CDR3 is CASSLPSGGPWEQETQYF. In nucleotides, the CDR3 is TGTGCCAGCAGTTTACCTAGCGGGGGGCCCTGGGAACAAGAGACCCAGTACTTC.

This clonotype was observed a handful of times. The V call is TRBV6-5, the J call TRBJ2-1; 12 nucleotides line up with TRBD2. Germline CDR1 MNHEY, CDR2 SVGAGI. The V and J ends lost 8 bases and 10 bases, in that order; junction bases with no gene match: 12. The CDR3 spans 15 residues. As DNA, the CDR3 is TGTGCCAGCCGACCCTTACTAGCGGGGGGAGGGGAGCAGTTCTTC. This codes for CASRPLLAGGGEQFF.

This chain links TRBV6-5 with TRBJ2-5, with 7 bases aligning to TRBD2. Trimming cost V 0 bases and J 4 bases; bases outside gene matches: 14. From germline, CDR1 is MNHEY and CDR2 SVGAGI. This CDR3 contains 18 residues. In DNA, the CDR3 is TGTGCCAGCAGTTACTCAGCGGCTAGCCCTTGGGGGGGAGAGACCCAGTACTTC. Its translation: CASSYSAASPWGGETQYF.

In this sample, this clonotype turned up a few times. The genes are TRBV15 and TRBJ1-1, with a possible D match to TRBD1 (6 bases). Trimming pared 6 bases from V and 1 base from J, leaving 21 bases between. The CDR3 spans 17 residues. Germline V gene lookup returns CDR1 LNHNV and CDR2 YYDKDF (reference sequence). The CDR3 loop reads CATRVTGFQFENTEAFF. The CDR3 coding sequence is TGTGCCACCAGGGTTACAGGGTTTCAGTTCGAGAACACTGAAGCTTTCTTT.